These 7 T cell receptor beta chains originate from one sample sequenced in a study of cytomegalovirus exposure and HLA in healthy donors. 13 Jbeta primers and 60 Vbeta primers were used for the PCR. The assay was immunoSEQ multiplex PCR, and TCRdb's table has in-frame clones only and misses some. The sample has about 160,000 clones. The sample was PBMCs. These receptors were obtained from a woman aged 55-69 years in good health and CMV-seronegative.

The chain employs TRBV29-1 and TRBJ1-2, with TRBD1 as a possible D gene (5 bases). The CDR3 contains 12 residues. Trimming removed 2 bases from V and 6 bases from J, with 10 bases in between. Germline V gene sequence: CDR1 SQVTM, CDR2 ANQGSEA. CDR3 protein: CSVESAGHGYTF. CDR3 nucleotide sequence: TGCAGCGTTGAATCGGCAGGGCATGGCTACACCTTC.

J is TRBJ2-3 and V is TRBV6-1, with 7 bases lining up with TRBD2. The germline CDR1 and CDR2 sequences are MNHNS and SASEGT. V lost 10 bases and J lost 3; bases outside the gene matches: 10. The CDR3 totals 14 residues. CDR3 coding DNA: TGTGCCACCACCCGGCGGGAGAAGACAGATACGCAGTATTTT. Translation gives CATTRREKTDTQYF.

CDR3: CAISYHLEGGTEAFF. The CDR3 nucleotides are TGTGCCATCAGCTATCACTTGGAGGGCGGCACTGAAGCTTTCTTT. The rearrangement links TRBV10-3 to TRBJ1-1; D not certain. Germline-derived CDR1 and CDR2 are ENHRY and SYGVKD. The CDR3 consists of 15 residues. V lost 6 bases to trimming and J lost 4 bases, with 18 bases between them.

V is TRBV2 and J is TRBJ2-3, with 11 bases matching TRBD2. V shed 4 bases and J 4 bases; nucleotides not matched to a gene: 13. The CDR3 length is 18 residues. Germline CDR1 is SNHLY and CDR2 is FYNNEI. The CDR3 reads CASSGGTSGRGASDTQYF. In DNA form, the CDR3 reads TGTGCCAGCAGTGGTGGGACTAGCGGTCGAGGTGCGTCAGATACGCAGTATTTT.

This chain links TRBV7-3 with TRBJ2-1; TRBD2 might be the D (5 bases). The germline CDR1 and CDR2 sequences are SGHTA and FQGTGA. Trimming left V 4 bases short and J 5 bases short, with 9 bases between. The CDR3 is 13 residues long. CDR3 sequence (DNA): TGTGCCAGCAGCTATTCCGGGGACAATGAGCAGTTCTTC. Residues: CASSYSGDNEQFF.

The chain carries TRBV5-5 and TRBJ2-7; TRBD2 agrees at 7 bases. The CDR3 contains 13 residues. Losses at the gene ends were 4 bases for V and 7 bases for J; bases not matched to a gene: 8. Germline V gene lookup returns CDR1 SGHKS and CDR2 YYEKEE (reference sequence). This chain's CDR3 is CASSTLQGGEQYF. For the CDR3, the DNA is TGTGCCAGCAGCACCCTTCAGGGAGGGGAGCAGTACTTC.

The rearrangement links TRBV7-2 to TRBJ2-5; weak D call: TRBD1 (5 bases). The end of the DNA fits TRBJ2-7 better, so the J call may be wrong. The CDR3 consists of 19 residues. Germline V gives CDR1 SGHTA, CDR2 FQGNSA. The CDR3 reads CASSSAPGFKGISTYEQYF. DNA of the CDR3: TGTGCCAGCAGCTCCGCCCCCGGGTTCAAGGGGATCTCTACCTACGAGCAGTACTTC.